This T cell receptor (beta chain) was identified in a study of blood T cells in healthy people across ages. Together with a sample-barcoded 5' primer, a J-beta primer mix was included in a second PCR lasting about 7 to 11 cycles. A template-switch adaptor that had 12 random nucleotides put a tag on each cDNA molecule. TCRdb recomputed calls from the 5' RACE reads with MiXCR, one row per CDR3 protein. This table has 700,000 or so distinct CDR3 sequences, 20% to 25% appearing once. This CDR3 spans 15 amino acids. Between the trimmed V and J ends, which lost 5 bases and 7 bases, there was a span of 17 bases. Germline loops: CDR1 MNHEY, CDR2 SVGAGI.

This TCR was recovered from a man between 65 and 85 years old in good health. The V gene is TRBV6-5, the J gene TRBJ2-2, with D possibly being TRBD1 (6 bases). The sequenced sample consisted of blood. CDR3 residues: CASSPDRTAGGELFF. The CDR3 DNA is TGTGCCAGCAGTCCCGACAGGACAGCCGGCGGGGAGCTGTTTTTT.